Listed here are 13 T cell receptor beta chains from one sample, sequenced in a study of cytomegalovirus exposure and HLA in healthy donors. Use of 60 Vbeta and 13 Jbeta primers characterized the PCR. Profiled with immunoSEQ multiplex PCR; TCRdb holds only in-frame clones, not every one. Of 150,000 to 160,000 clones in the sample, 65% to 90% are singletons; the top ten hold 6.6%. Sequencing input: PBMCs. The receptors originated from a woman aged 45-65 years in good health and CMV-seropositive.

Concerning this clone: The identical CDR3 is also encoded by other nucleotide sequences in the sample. CDR3 bases: TGCGCCAGCAGCCGCGGAACCGGGGAGCTGTTTTTT. It is translated as CASSRGTGELFF. This chain connects TRBV4-1 to TRBJ2-2; D uncertain. Germline assignment: CDR1 MGHRA and CDR2 YSYEKL. V was clipped by 4 bases and J by 5 bases, with 5 bases between them. The CDR3 covers 12 residues.

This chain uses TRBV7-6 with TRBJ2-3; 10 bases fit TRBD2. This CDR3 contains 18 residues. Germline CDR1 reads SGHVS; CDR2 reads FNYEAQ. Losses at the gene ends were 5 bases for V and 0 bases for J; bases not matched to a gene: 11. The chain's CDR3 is CASSPLPSGGLSTDTQYF. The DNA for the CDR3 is TGTGCCAGCAGCCCGCTCCCTAGCGGGGGTCTGAGCACAGATACGCAGTATTTT.

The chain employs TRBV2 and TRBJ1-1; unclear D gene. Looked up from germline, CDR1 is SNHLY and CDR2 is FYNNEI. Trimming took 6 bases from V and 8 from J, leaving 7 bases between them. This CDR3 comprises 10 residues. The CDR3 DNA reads TGTGCCAGCAGGCGGATGGAAGCTTTCTTT. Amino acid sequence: CASRRMEAFF.

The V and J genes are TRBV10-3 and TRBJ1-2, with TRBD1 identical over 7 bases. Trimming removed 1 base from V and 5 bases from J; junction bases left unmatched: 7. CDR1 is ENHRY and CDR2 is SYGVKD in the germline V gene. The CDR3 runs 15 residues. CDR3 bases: TGTGCCATCAGTGAGTACGGACAGGCCGAATATGGCTACACCTTC. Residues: CAISEYGQAEYGYTF.

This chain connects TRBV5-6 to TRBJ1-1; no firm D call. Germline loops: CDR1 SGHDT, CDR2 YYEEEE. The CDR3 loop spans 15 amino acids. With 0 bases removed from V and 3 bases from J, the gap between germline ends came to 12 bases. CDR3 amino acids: CASSLVYGIYTEAFF. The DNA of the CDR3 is TGTGCCAGCAGCTTGGTGTACGGGATTTACACTGAAGCTTTCTTT. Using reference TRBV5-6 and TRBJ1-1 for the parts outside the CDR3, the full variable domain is DAGVTQSPTHLIKTRGQQVTLRCSPKSGHDTVSWYQQALGQGPQFIFQYYEEEERQRGNFPDRFSGHQFPNYSSELNVNALLLGDSALYLCASSLVYGIYTEAFFGQGTRLTVV.

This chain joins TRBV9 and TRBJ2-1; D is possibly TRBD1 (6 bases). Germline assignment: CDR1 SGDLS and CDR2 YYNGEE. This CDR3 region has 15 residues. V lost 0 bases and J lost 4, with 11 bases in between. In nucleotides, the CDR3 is TGTGCCAGCAGCGTAGAGGGGGATAGGTACAATGAGCAGTTCTTC. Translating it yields CASSVEGDRYNEQFF.

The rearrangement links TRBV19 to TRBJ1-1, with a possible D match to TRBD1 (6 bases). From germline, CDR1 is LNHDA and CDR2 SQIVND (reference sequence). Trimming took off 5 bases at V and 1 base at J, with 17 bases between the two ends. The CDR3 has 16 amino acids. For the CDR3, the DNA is TGTGCCAGTAGTGCAGCCATCTTAGGGGGGAACACTGAAGCTTTCTTT. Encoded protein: CASSAAILGGNTEAFF.

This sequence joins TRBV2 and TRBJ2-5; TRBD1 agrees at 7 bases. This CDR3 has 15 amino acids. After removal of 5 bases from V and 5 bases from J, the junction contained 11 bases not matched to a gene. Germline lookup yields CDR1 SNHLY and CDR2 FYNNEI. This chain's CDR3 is CASSPGTANRETQYF. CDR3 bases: TGTGCCAGCAGTCCCGGGACAGCTAACCGGGAGACCCAGTACTTC.

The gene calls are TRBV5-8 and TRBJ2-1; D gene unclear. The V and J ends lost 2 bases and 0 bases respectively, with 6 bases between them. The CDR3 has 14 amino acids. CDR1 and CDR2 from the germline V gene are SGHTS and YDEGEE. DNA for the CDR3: TGTGCCAGCAGCTTAGACATCTCCTACAATGAGCAGTTCTTC. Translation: CASSLDISYNEQFF.

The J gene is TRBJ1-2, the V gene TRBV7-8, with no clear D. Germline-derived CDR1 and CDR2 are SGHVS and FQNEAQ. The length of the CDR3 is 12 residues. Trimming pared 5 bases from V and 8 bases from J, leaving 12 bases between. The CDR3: CASSQEGYGYTF. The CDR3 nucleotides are TGTGCCAGCAGCCAGGAGGGTTACGGCTACACCTTC.

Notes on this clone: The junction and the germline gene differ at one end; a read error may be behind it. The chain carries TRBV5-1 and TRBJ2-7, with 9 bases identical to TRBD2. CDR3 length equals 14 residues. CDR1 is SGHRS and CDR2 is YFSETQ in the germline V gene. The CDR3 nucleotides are TGCGCCAGCAGTTTGGCGGGGGGGCTCGACGAGCAGTACTTC. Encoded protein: CASSLAGGLDEQYF.

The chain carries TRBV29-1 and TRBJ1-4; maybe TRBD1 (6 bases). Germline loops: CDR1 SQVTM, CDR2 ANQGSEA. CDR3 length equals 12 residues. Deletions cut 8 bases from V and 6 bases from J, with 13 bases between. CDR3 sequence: CSIKGGDEKLFF. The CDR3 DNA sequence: TGCAGCATAAAAGGGGGGGATGAAAAACTGTTTTTT. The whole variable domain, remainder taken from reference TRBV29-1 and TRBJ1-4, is SAVISQKPSRDICQRGTSLTIQCQVDSQVTMMFWYRQQPGQSLTLIATANQGSEATYESGFVIDKFPISRPNLTFSTLTVSNMSPEDSSIYLCSIKGGDEKLFFGSGTQLSVL.

The CDR3 is CASSPSSVTEPYEQYF. The DNA of the CDR3 is TGTGCCAGCTCACCAAGTTCGGTAACAGAGCCCTACGAGCAGTACTTC. The chain has TRBV18 and TRBJ2-7; D is ambiguous. Trimming pared 2 bases from V and 2 bases from J, leaving 16 bases between. Per germline, CDR1 KGHSH and CDR2 LQKENI. This CDR3 has 16 amino acids.